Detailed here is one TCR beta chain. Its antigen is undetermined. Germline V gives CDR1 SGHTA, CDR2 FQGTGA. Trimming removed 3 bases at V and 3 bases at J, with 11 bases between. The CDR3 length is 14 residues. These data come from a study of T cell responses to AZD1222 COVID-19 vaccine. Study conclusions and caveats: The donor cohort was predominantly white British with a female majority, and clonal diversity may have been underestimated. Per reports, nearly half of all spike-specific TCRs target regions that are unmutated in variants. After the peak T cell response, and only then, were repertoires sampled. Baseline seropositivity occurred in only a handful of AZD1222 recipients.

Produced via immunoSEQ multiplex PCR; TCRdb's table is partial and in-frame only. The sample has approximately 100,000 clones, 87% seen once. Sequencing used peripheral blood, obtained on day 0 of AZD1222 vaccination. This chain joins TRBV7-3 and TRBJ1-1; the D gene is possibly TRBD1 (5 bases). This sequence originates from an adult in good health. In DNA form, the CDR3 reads TGTGCCAGCAGCTTGCTGGGACGGGACACTGAAGCTTTCTTT. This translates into CASSLLGRDTEAFF.